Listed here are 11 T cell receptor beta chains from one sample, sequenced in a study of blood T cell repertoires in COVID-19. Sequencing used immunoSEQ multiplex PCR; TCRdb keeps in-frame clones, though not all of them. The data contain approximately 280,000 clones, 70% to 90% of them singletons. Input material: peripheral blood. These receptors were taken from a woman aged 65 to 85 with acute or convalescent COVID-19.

The CDR3 sequence: CAWNSPSQSSYEQYF. Here the CDR3 DNA reads TGTGCCTGGAACTCCCCGTCACAGAGCTCCTACGAGCAGTACTTC. The chain joins TRBV30 to TRBJ2-7; D not resolved. The CDR3 is made up of 15 amino acids. Germline V gene data show CDR1 as GTSNPN and CDR2 as SVGIG (reference sequence). Trimming pared 4 bases from V and 0 bases from J, leaving 16 bases between.

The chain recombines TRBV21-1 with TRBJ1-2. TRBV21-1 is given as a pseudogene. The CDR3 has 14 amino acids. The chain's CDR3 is CASSKEGEYYGYTF. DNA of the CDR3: TGTGCCAGCAGCAAAGAGGGAGAATACTATGGCTACACCTTC.

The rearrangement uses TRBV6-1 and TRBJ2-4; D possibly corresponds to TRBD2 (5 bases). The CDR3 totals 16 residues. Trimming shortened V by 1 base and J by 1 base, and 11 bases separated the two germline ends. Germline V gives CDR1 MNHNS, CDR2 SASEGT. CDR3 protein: CASSEESRGAKNIQYF. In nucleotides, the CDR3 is TGTGCCAGCAGTGAAGAGAGTCGAGGGGCCAAAAACATTCAGTACTTC.

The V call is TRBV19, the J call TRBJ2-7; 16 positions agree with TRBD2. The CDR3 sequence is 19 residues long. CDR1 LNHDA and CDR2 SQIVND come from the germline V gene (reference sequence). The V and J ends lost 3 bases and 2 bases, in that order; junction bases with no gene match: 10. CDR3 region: CASSMSGLAGGQPTYEQYF. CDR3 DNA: TGTGCCAGTAGTATGTCGGGACTAGCGGGGGGGCAACCTACCTACGAGCAGTACTTC.

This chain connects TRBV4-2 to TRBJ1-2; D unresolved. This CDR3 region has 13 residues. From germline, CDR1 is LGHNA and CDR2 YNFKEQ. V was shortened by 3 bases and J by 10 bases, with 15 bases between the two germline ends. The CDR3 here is CASSQDGQADYTF. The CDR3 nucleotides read TGTGCCAGCAGCCAGGATGGGCAAGCGGACTACACCTTC.

CDR3 sequence reads: CASSPGSFTDTQYF. The CDR3 DNA follows: TGTGCCAGTAGTCCAGGGTCCTTCACAGATACGCAGTATTTT. The chain recombines TRBV19 with TRBJ2-3; the D gene is possibly TRBD1 (5 bases). Germline V CDR1 and CDR2: LNHDA, SQIVND (reference sequence). The CDR3 consists of 14 residues. The V end was cut by 5 bases, the J end by 2 bases, with 11 bases between.

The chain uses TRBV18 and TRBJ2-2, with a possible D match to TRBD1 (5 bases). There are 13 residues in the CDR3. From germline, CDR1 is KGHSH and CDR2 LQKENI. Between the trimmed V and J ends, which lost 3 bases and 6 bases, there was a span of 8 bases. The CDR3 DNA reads TGTGCCAGCTCACCCCCAGGGCCCGGGGAGCTGTTTTTT. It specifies CASSPPGPGELFF.

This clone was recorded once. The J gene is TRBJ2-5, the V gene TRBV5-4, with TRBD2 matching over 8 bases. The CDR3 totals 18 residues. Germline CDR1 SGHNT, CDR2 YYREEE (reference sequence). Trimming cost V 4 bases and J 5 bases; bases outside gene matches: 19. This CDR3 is CASSGRVAGRPGGETQYF. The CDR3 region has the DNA TGTGCCAGCAGCGGCCGGGTAGCGGGGCGGCCGGGGGGGGAGACCCAGTACTTC.

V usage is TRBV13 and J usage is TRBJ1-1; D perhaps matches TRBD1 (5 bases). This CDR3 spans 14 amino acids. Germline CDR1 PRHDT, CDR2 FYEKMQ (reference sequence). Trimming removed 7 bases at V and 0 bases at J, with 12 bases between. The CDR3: CASTYRILNTEAFF. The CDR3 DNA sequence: TGTGCCAGCACATACAGGATCCTGAACACTGAAGCTTTCTTT. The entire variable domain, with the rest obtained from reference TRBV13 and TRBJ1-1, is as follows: AAGVIQSPRHLIKEKRETATLKCYPIPRHDTVYWYQQGPGQDPQFLISFYEKMQSDKGSIPDRFSAQQFSDYHSELNMSSLELGDSALYFCASTYRILNTEAFFGQGTRLTVV.

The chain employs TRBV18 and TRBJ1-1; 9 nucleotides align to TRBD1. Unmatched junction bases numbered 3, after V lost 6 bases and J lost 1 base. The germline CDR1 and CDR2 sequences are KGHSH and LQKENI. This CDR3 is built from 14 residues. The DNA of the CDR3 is TGTGCCAGCTCCGGACAGGGGAAGAACACTGAAGCTTTCTTT. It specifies CASSGQGKNTEAFF.

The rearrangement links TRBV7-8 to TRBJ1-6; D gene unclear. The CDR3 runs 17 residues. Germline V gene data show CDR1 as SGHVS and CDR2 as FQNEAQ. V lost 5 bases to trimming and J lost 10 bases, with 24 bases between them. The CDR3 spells CASSPARPVLAKSPLHF. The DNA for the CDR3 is TGTGCCAGCAGCCCCGCGCGGCCCGTACTAGCTAAGTCACCCCTCCACTTT.